The 3 T cell receptor beta chains listed next were all sequenced from one sample in a study of cytomegalovirus exposure and HLA in healthy donors (dated by TCRdb to 2016 to 2017). The library was made by the immunoSEQ multiplex PCR assay. A mixture of 60 forward primers for TCR Vbeta segments and 13 reverse primers for TCR Jbeta segments was used in the multiplex PCR. TCRdb re-hosts the immuneACCESS table, in-frame sequences only. Its copies lack some clones; in the studies checked, an unresolved V gene accounts for under half of them, and the cause for the rest is not known. The sample yields some 150,000 clones; roughly 77% were counted once. Together, the top ten hold roughly 4% of the sample. Sequencing was carried out using PBMCs. These receptors all stem from a human donor in good health.

The chain couples TRBV5-4 to TRBJ1-3, with TRBD1 matching over 7 bases. Trimming at V came to 3 bases and at J to 3 bases, leaving 9 bases not matched to a gene. The CDR3 totals 16 residues. The germline V gene has CDR1 SGHNT and CDR2 YYREEE (reference sequence). The CDR3, as DNA: TGTGCCAGCAGCTCCTACAGGGGAGTAGATGGAAACACCATATATTTT. The encoded protein is CASSSYRGVDGNTIYF.

J is TRBJ2-7 and V is TRBV7-3; 8 bases map to TRBD1. The CDR3 runs 16 residues. Per germline, CDR1 SGHTA and CDR2 FQGTGA. With 5 bases clipped from V and 2 bases from J, the junction kept 11 bases outside the gene matches. The CDR3 sequence: CASSIHRTGRAYEQYF. As DNA, the CDR3 is TGTGCCAGCAGCATCCACCGGACAGGGCGAGCCTACGAGCAGTACTTC. Full variable domain (rest looked up from reference TRBV7-3 and TRBJ2-7): GAGVSQTPSNKVTEKGKYVELRCDPISGHTALYWYRQSLGQGPEFLIYFQGTGAADDSGLPNDRFFAVRPEGSVSTLKIQRTERGDSAVYLCASSIHRTGRAYEQYFGPGTRLTVT.

In DNA, the CDR3 is TGTGCCAGCAGTGAGTTCAGGGGAGCGAATCAGCCCCAGCATTTT. It specifies CASSEFRGANQPQHF. The genes are TRBV2 and TRBJ1-5; tentatively, D is TRBD1 (6 bases). The V and J ends lost 3 bases and 4 bases respectively, with 13 bases between them. Germline lookup yields CDR1 SNHLY and CDR2 FYNNEI. This CDR3 contains 15 residues.